Described below is a single T cell receptor beta chain sequence and its context. Its antigen is currently unknown. Repertoires were generated with immunoSEQ multiplex PCR, while TCRdb's copy carries only in-frame clones and drops some. The sample lists around 84,000 clones, around 89% seen once, with under 35% in the top ten. The CDR3 is made up of 14 amino acids. Germline V CDR1 and CDR2: WNHNN, SYGVQD (reference sequence). V lost 0 bases, J lost 0 bases, and 6 bases lay in between. The data stem from a study of T cell responses to AZD1222 COVID-19 vaccine. Study outcomes and limitations: At 160-218 and 743-854, vaccine-associated CD4 TCRs were dominant, and they spanned spike. Researchers took repertoire samples only after the peak T cell response had come. Donors in the cohort were predominantly white British and more often female, and clonal diversity was possibly underestimated.

This chain joins TRBV10-1 and TRBJ2-7; D gene unclear. This TCR was recovered from an adult in good health. Sequenced here: peripheral blood, sampled on day 0 of AZD1222 vaccination. The CDR3 region is CASSESTVSYEQYF. In DNA, the CDR3 is TGCGCCAGCAGTGAGTCGACGGTCTCCTACGAGCAGTACTTC.